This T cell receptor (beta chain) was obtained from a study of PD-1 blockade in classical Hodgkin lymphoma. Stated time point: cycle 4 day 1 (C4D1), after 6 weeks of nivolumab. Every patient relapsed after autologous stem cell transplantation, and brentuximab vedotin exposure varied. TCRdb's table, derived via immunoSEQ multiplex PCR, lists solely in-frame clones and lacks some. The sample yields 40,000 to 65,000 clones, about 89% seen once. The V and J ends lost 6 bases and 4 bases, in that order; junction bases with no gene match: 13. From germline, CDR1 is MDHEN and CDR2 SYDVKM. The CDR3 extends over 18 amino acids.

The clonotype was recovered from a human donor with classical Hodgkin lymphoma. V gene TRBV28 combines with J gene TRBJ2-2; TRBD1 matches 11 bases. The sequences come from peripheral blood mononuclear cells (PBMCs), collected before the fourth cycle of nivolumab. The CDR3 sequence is CASSRAGQGGFFTGELFF. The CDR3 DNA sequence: TGTGCCAGCAGCCGAGCGGGACAGGGGGGTTTTTTCACCGGGGAGCTGTTTTTT.